The 9 T cell receptor beta chains presented below share a single source sample, sequenced in a study of blood T cell repertoires in COVID-19. Generated by immunoSEQ multiplex PCR, the TCRdb table keeps only in-frame clones and is missing some. Of about 130,000 clones listed, around 73% were seen once; the top ten hold over 5%. Source material: PBMCs or T cells enriched from blood (not recorded which). All receptors come from a woman aged 50 to 65 who had recovered from COVID-19.

CDR3 amino acids: CASSLGAGPQHF. CDR3 coding DNA: TGCGCCAGCAGCTTGGGTGCGGGGCCCCAGCATTTT. The chain carries TRBV5-1 and TRBJ1-5; no reliable D call. From germline, CDR1 is SGHRS and CDR2 YFSETQ. The CDR3 is made up of 12 amino acids. The germline V and J ends were trimmed by 0 bases and 9 bases, with 7 bases remaining between them.

This CDR3 reads CASREETGANQPQHF. The CDR3 coding sequence is TGTGCCAGCAGGGAGGAAACAGGGGCCAATCAGCCCCAGCATTTT. The rearrangement joins TRBV2 to TRBJ1-5; 7 bases fit TRBD1. The ends lost 6 bases at V and 3 bases at J; junction bases unmatched: 8. Per germline, CDR1 SNHLY and CDR2 FYNNEI. The CDR3 runs 15 residues.

The rearrangement uses TRBV3-1 (or the pseudogene TRBV3-2) and TRBJ2-1; TRBD2 agrees at 8 bases. Germline CDR1 LGHDT, CDR2 YNNKEL (reference sequence). V lost 0 bases to trimming and J lost 4 bases; unmatched junction nucleotides: 8. The CDR3 totals 17 residues. The CDR3 bases are TGTGCCAGCAGCCAAGATTTGACTAGCGAACTGTACAATGAGCAGTTCTTC. Its translation is CASSQDLTSELYNEQFF.

The chain joins TRBV5-1 to TRBJ1-1, with no clear D. Germline loops: CDR1 SGHRS, CDR2 YFSETQ. The CDR3 consists of 11 residues. Trimming removed 7 bases at V and 0 bases at J, with 4 bases between. The CDR3 spells CASVMNTEAFF. CDR3 nucleotide sequence: TGCGCCAGCGTTATGAACACTGAAGCTTTCTTT.

The table lists this clone with a few counts. The chain is built from TRBV30 and TRBJ2-7, with a tentative D call TRBD2 (7 bases). This CDR3 has 11 residues. V lost 4 bases, J lost 13 bases, and 17 bases lay in between. From germline, CDR1 is GTSNPN and CDR2 SVGIG (reference sequence). The CDR3 reads CAWTWEGVTYF. CDR3 DNA sequence: TGTGCCTGGACATGGGAGGGGGTCACTTACTTC. Using reference TRBV30 and TRBJ2-7 for the parts outside the CDR3, the full variable domain is SQTIHQWPATLVQPVGSPLSLECTVEGTSNPNLYWYRQAAGRGLQLLFYSVGIGQISSEVPQNLSASRPQDRQFILSSKKLLLSDSGFYLCAWTWEGVTYFGPGTRLTVT.

This clone was counted only a few times. The chain is built from TRBV24-1 and TRBJ1-5; 8 bases are a match to TRBD1. The germline gives CDR1 KGHDR, CDR2 SFDVKD. With V trimmed by 9 bases and J by 5 bases, 11 bases remained unmatched. This CDR3 is built from 15 residues. In nucleotides, the CDR3 is TGTGCCACCCAATCCGGTGACAGGGGCGATCAGCCCCAGCATTTT. It encodes CATQSGDRGDQPQHF.

CDR3 in amino acids: CASSINRETEQYV. CDR3 DNA sequence: TGTGCCAGCAGTATCAACAGGGAGACGGAGCAGTACGTC. The chain has TRBV28 and TRBJ2-7; D possibly corresponds to TRBD1 (6 bases). The length of the CDR3 is 13 residues. Trimming removed 5 bases from V and 7 bases from J, with 15 bases in between. Germline assignment: CDR1 MDHEN and CDR2 SYDVKM.

This sequence joins TRBV7-9 and TRBJ1-2; D is perhaps TRBD1 (6 bases). This CDR3 region has 14 residues. Trimming removed 1 base from V and 5 bases from J, with 11 bases in between. Per the germline V gene, CDR1 is SEHNR and CDR2 is FQNEAQ (reference sequence). The CDR3 nucleotides read TGTGCCAGCAGCTTAGAGCGGGGGCATTATGGCTACACCTTC. Amino acids: CASSLERGHYGYTF.

The chain links TRBV11-2 to TRBJ2-7; D is uncertain. V lost 4 bases, J lost 0 bases, and 7 bases lay in between. The CDR3 length is 13 residues. Germline V CDR1 and CDR2: SGHAT, FQNNGV. The CDR3 nucleotides are TGTGCCAGCAGCTCGGGTATCTCCTACGAGCAGTACGTC. It is translated as CASSSGISYEQYV.